The present T cell receptor beta chain was sequenced within a study of blood T cell repertoires in COVID-19 (dated by TCRdb to 2020 to 2022). Looking at the study overall: Collaborator samples came from the United States, Italy and Spain and covered acute and convalescent phases of COVID-19. Where available, HLA class I and class II types were taken from metadata supplied by the sample provider and were not determined by assay-based typing. Deeply sampled blood TCRbeta repertoires from subjects exposed to, actively infected with, or recovered from COVID-19 were included in the dataset. The samples were drawn from the first 160 participants of the ongoing ImmuneRACE study and from 1,200 or so subjects provided by 6 global collaborators. The material from the prospective study consisted of cDNA or gDNA derived from T cells, B-cell-depleted T cells, or PBMCs. Nearly every sample came with metadata listing a de-identified subject ID, COVID-19 status, age in years and sex. The repertoires were made available in a free public database intended to serve as a resource for research on the immune response to SARS-CoV-2.

Overall study outcomes, separate from this receptor: The quantity of clinical and demographic metadata differed by source and by participant and was supplied without curation.

TCRbeta CDR3 regions were amplified from genomic DNA using the immunoSEQ Assay, a bias-controlled multiplex PCR. As for how the authors treated the data: The number of nucleated cells in each sample was estimated by amplification of reference gene primers within the assay. Sequence reads were collapsed and filtered to measure the absolute abundance of every unique TCRbeta CDR3 rearrangement. For each sample, productive Simpson clonality was calculated as the square root of Simpson's diversity index across productive rearrangements. TCRdb mirrors the immuneACCESS table, restricted to in-frame sequences. Some clones are absent from its copies; in checked studies, under half trace to an unresolved V gene, and the reason for the others is unknown. D and trimming were read from the DNA, whereas the V and J calls and clone size are those reported in that table. This sample has approximately 240,000 clones in its table, and approximately 90% of those were observed once. The ten largest clones capture approximately 3.8% of the sample.

As to this clone: Its antigen remains undetermined. It has no much larger one-base neighbor in the sample; base qualities were not kept.

Enrolling through a virtual design, the prospective study's participants ranged in age from roughly 18 to 95 years and lived across 20 to 30 United States geographic areas. In the prospective study, cohorts were assigned on the basis of participant-reported clinical history obtained from a screening survey and a study questionnaire. In the prospective study, mobile phlebotomists collected whole blood, serum and a nasopharyngeal or oropharyngeal swab from each participant. Over an approximately two-month period, participants in the prospective study had the option of providing additional blood draws and questionnaires. Before DNA extraction, prospective study blood samples were shipped either frozen or at room temperature. The germline V gene encodes CDR1 SGHDN and CDR2 FVKESK. V sheds 4 bases and J sheds 3 bases, leaving 12 bases between their ends. From its cysteine to its phenylalanine, the CDR3 spans 15 amino acids. CDR3 DNA only is kept here, 45 bases in frame from base 1.

The chain is made from TRBV14 and TRBJ2-2; TRBD1 could be the D gene, as 6 bases match. Specimen: PBMCs or T cells enriched from blood (not recorded which). The clonotype originates from a woman aged 18-35 years in a cohort exposed to, infected with or recovered from COVID-19 (not recorded which). CDR3 region: CASSLLTGYTGELFF. In nucleotide form, the sequence is TGTGCCAGCAGCCTCTTAACAGGGTACACCGGGGAGCTGTTTTTT.